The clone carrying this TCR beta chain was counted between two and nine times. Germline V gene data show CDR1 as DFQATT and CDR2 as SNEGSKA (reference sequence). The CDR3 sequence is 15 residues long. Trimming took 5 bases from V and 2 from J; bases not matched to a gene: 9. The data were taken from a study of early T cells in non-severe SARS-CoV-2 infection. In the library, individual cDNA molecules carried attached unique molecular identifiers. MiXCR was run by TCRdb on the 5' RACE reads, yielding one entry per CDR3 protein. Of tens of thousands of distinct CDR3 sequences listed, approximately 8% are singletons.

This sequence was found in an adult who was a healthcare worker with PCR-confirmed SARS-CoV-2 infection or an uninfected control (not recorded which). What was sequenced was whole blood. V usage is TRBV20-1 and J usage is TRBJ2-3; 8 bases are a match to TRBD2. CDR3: CSARATSGYTDTQYF. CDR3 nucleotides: TGCAGTGCTCGGGCCACTAGCGGTTACACAGATACGCAGTATTTT.